This T cell receptor beta chain was retrieved from a study of blood T cell repertoires in COVID-19. Study details: The United States, Italy and Spain provided the acute and convalescent COVID-19 samples. Sources were T cells, B-cell-depleted T cells, or PBMCs; the material itself was cDNA or gDNA.

Under the authors' procedure: Amplifying reference gene primers gave estimates of nucleated cell counts. Clones were sequenced by immunoSEQ multiplex PCR, and TCRdb holds only the in-frame ones, with some missing. Clone size and V and J calls were adopted from that table, with D and trimming inferred from the DNA. Of 450,000 to 500,000 clones in the sample, over 75% were seen once. Germline CDR1 reads SNHLY; CDR2 reads FYNNEI. The V and J ends lost 8 bases and 1 base, in that order; junction bases with no gene match: 8. This CDR3 region has 15 residues. The gene calls are TRBV2 and TRBJ1-1; 9 bases agree with TRBD1. This receptor was taken from a human donor in a cohort sampled during active COVID-19. Material for sequencing was peripheral blood. CDR3 region: CASSIPGQGNTEAFF. For the CDR3, the DNA is TGTGCCAGCTCGATACCGGGACAGGGGAACACTGAAGCTTTCTTT.